This TCR beta chain was retrieved from a study of T cells in Graves' hyperthyroidism and ophthalmopathy. Stability of Graves' hyperthyroidism was defined as absent ophthalmopathy progression within 18 months. Pregnant or lactating patients were excluded, as were those with uncontrolled infection or other autoimmune disease. This clonotype was seen many times. Its antigen is still unknown. CDR3 length: 15 amino acids. Germline V CDR1 and CDR2: SGHVS, FQNEAQ. The trim removed 5 bases at V and 5 bases at J, leaving 9 bases unmatched. Overall study results and limits: Ophthalmopathy was distinguished from stable hyperthyroidism by 13 V-J signatures. The model's output predicted ophthalmopathy at a median of about 6.5 months prior to onset.

Using RNA transcripts as the source, TCR beta CDR3 regions were amplified. Using the HTBI primer set, a first-round RT-PCR was run on the TCR CDR3. Each CDR3 protein is one row after TCRdb ran MiXCR on the multiplex PCR reads. The sample includes a few hundred thousand distinct CDR3 sequences, roughly 14% of them seen just once. The specimen was blood. The rearrangement uses TRBV7-8 and TRBJ2-5, with 9 bases matching TRBD1. This TCR came from a woman in her 30s with Graves' hyperthyroidism. The CDR3: CASSPTGGSRETQYF. The DNA for the CDR3 is TGTGCCAGCAGCCCGACAGGGGGGTCGCGGGAGACCCAGTACTTC.